A selection of T cell receptor beta chains follows, all from one sample in a study of a mutant IDH1 vaccine in newly diagnosed glioma. Antigen specificity for these receptors is unknown. Using immunoSEQ multiplex PCR, the repertoire was profiled, and TCRdb retains in-frame clones only, with some absent. The sample carries about 32,000 clones, around 84% recorded once. Sequenced here: PBMCs, sampled from a glioma patient whose treatment included an IDH1 peptide vaccine. These TCRs come from a woman between 18 and 29 years old with glioma. Each CDR3 is given with its conserved first and last residue. Rows give clone size only sometimes, using once, few, many, or a class for an expanded clone.

j_call cdr3_length v_call clone_size cdr3_aa
TRBJ2-3 15 TRBV11-3 . CASSSTPGAADTQYF
TRBJ2-7 13 TRBV7-9 . CVSSLSGAYEQYF
TRBJ1-5 16 TRBV28 once CASTAQGGWSNQPQHF
TRBJ1-4 15 TRBV7-2 . CASSPGDRRNEKLFF
TRBJ2-2 15 TRBV11-2 . CASSPRTELGGELFF
TRBJ2-3 15 TRBV4-1 . CASSRGSGSGDTQYF
TRBJ1-3 16 TRBV28 . CASRPQGAVGGNTIYF
TRBJ2-1 10 TRBV29-1 . CSLTLGEQFF
TRBJ1-1 14 TRBV5-1 . CASSLGSDNTEAFF
TRBJ2-2 16 TRBV5-1 . CASSSRGASQTGELFF
TRBJ1-5 15 TRBV4-2 few CASSQDTASNQPQHF
TRBJ1-5 15 TRBV2 . CASSEIRTGNQPQHF
TRBJ2-3 16 TRBV7-9 . CASSRGVGEATDTQYF